This T cell receptor (beta chain) was recovered during a study of T cells in localized non-small cell lung cancer. Clones were sequenced by immunoSEQ multiplex PCR, and TCRdb holds only the in-frame ones, with some missing. The sample yields under 40,000 clones, over 75% seen once. Between the trimmed V and J ends, which lost 3 bases and 8 bases, there was a span of 7 bases. CDR1 and CDR2 (germline): MGHDK, SYGVNS. This CDR3 has 11 residues. Sequences were derived from peripheral blood, sampled before any cancer treatment. This chain connects TRBV25-1 to TRBJ1-2; D remains ambiguous. This sequence was found in an older male donor with stage III lung adenocarcinoma. CDR3 sequence reads: CASSDSVGYTF. The CDR3 DNA sequence: TGTGCCAGCAGTGATTCCGTCGGCTACACCTTC.